These 14 T cell receptor beta chains came from one sample sequenced in a study of cytomegalovirus exposure and HLA in healthy donors. This PCR relied on a set of 60 Vbeta primers and 13 Jbeta primers. TCRdb's copy holds only in-frame clones and misses some; the assay was immunoSEQ multiplex PCR. This sample carries around 94,000 clones, around 79% of them seen once, and the ten largest clones take around 4.3%. Sequencing was performed on PBMCs. The source of these receptors is a woman in her forties in good health and CMV-seropositive.

This clone showed up just a few times. This chain joins TRBV7-2 and TRBJ2-1; 9 bases align to TRBD2. The CDR3 sequence is 16 residues long. Germline V CDR1 and CDR2: SGHTA, FQGNSA. V lost 3 bases to trimming and J lost 0 bases; unmatched junction nucleotides: 3. CDR3 loop: CASSFDSGSSYNEQFF. CDR3 bases: TGTGCCAGCAGCTTTGATAGCGGGAGCTCCTACAATGAGCAGTTCTTC.

The rearrangement uses TRBV6-6 and TRBJ2-7; possibly TRBD1 for D (6 bases). Trimming took off 8 bases at V and 3 bases at J, with 14 bases between the two ends. The CDR3 has 13 amino acids. Germline values: CDR1 MNHNY, CDR2 SVGAGI (reference sequence). CDR3 region: CASGAGDVYEQYF. In nucleotides, the CDR3 is TGTGCCAGCGGTGCAGGGGATGTCTACGAGCAGTACTTC.

The CDR3 here is CASRRAVLSSYEQYF. The CDR3 DNA reads TGTGCCAGTAGGAGGGCGGTACTGAGCTCCTACGAGCAGTACTTC. This chain links TRBV19 with TRBJ2-7, with TRBD2 as a possible D gene (5 bases). The length of the CDR3 is 15 residues. CDR1 is LNHDA and CDR2 is SQIVND in the germline V gene (reference sequence). V was shortened by 6 bases and J by 0 bases, with 15 bases between the two germline ends. Based on the CDR3 plus reference TRBV19 and TRBJ2-7, the full variable domain is DGGITQSPKYLFRKEGQNVTLSCEQNLNHDAMYWYRQDPGQGLRLIYYSQIVNDFQKGDIAEGYSVSREKKESFPLTVTSAQKNPTAFYLCASRRAVLSSYEQYFGPGTRLTVT.

The CDR3 here is CASSRSPVAGTFF. CDR3 coding DNA: TGTGCCAGCAGCCGTAGCCCGGTAGCGGGGACGTTCTTC. The genes are TRBV9 and TRBJ2-1; 8 bases map to TRBD2. This CDR3 has 13 amino acids. Unmatched junction bases numbered 12, after V lost 4 bases and J lost 15 bases. CDR1 is SGDLS, CDR2 YYNGEE, per germline.

The CDR3 loop is CASSLEVLQGQYF. In nucleotides, the CDR3 is TGTGCCAGCAGTTTAGAGGTCCTTCAGGGGCAGTACTTC. The chain recombines TRBV28 with TRBJ2-7; perhaps TRBD1 as D (5 bases). Germline CDR1 and CDR2: MDHEN and SYDVKM. The V end lost 2 bases, the J end lost 9 bases, and 14 bases lay between the germline ends. This CDR3 contains 13 residues.

This chain joins TRBV5-6 and TRBJ2-1; a weak D match, TRBD2 (6 bases). The CDR3 consists of 12 residues. From germline, CDR1 is SGHDT and CDR2 YYEEEE. Trimming left V 3 bases short and J 10 bases short, with 11 bases between. DNA of the CDR3: TGTGCCAGCAGCTCGTACCGGGAGGAGCAGTTCTTC. As protein: CASSSYREEQFF.

This rearrangement joins TRBV28 to TRBJ1-4; 10 bases line up with TRBD1. Germline V CDR1 and CDR2: MDHEN, SYDVKM. The CDR3 has 19 amino acids. The ends lost 3 bases at V and 5 bases at J; junction bases unmatched: 15. CDR3 residues: CASSLSVRGQGRLNEKLFF. In DNA, the CDR3 is TGTGCCAGCAGTTTGTCAGTTAGGGGACAGGGGAGGTTGAATGAAAAACTGTTTTTT.

V usage is TRBV28 and J usage is TRBJ1-6; D remains unclear. The V end lost 1 base, the J end lost 7 bases, and 8 bases lay between the germline ends. Germline CDR1 is MDHEN and CDR2 is SYDVKM. The CDR3 is 14 amino acids. For the CDR3, the DNA is TGTGCCAGCAGTTTATCGGAGATCAATTCACCCCTCCACTTT. Its translation is CASSLSEINSPLHF. The whole variable domain, remainder taken from reference TRBV28 and TRBJ1-6, is DVKVTQSSRYLVKRTGEKVFLECVQDMDHENMFWYRQDPGLGLRLIYFSYDVKMKEKGDIPEGYSVSREKKERFSLILESASTNQTSMYLCASSLSEINSPLHFGNGTRLTVT.

The chain employs TRBV11-1 and TRBJ2-7; tentatively, D is TRBD2 (5 bases). The CDR3 extends over 15 amino acids. Germline V CDR1 and CDR2: SGHAT, FQDESV (reference sequence). The ends were cut back, 4 bases at V and 0 bases at J, with 13 bases in the middle. The CDR3 region has the DNA TGTGCCAGCAGCTGGGGTCAGCGGAGCTCCTACGAGCAGTACTTC. Amino acid sequence: CASSWGQRSSYEQYF.

This clone was observed a few times. This chain uses TRBV5-6 with TRBJ1-4, with 8 bases aligning to TRBD1. Germline CDR1 is SGHDT and CDR2 is YYEEEE. Trimming cost V 0 bases and J 8 bases; bases outside gene matches: 9. The CDR3 runs to 16 residues. The CDR3 region is CASSLDRTGRREKLFF. In DNA, the CDR3 is TGTGCCAGCAGCTTGGATCGGACAGGGAGACGCGAAAAACTGTTTTTT.

V gene TRBV7-2 combines with J gene TRBJ2-1; 8 bases are shared with TRBD2. V lost 0 bases to trimming and J lost 4 bases; unmatched junction nucleotides: 2. Germline CDR1 and CDR2: SGHTA and FQGNSA. The CDR3 extends over 15 amino acids. CDR3 sequence (DNA): TGTGCCAGCAGCTTAGCAGCGGGAGCGTACAATGAGCAGTTCTTC. This encodes CASSLAAGAYNEQFF.

The rearrangement uses TRBV9 and TRBJ2-7, with 8 positions matching TRBD1. CDR1 is SGDLS and CDR2 is YYNGEE in the germline V gene. J lost 5 bases, V lost 4 bases, and 8 bases had no gene match. The CDR3 spans 14 residues. The CDR3 region is CASSPWDRSNEQYF. CDR3 sequence (DNA): TGTGCCAGCAGCCCGTGGGACAGGAGCAACGAGCAGTACTTC.

V is TRBV6-6 and J is TRBJ1-3; TRBD1 might be the D (6 bases). Per germline, CDR1 MNHNY and CDR2 SVGAGI (reference sequence). This CDR3 region has 16 residues. Deletions cut 6 bases from V and 0 bases from J, with 15 bases between. CDR3 nucleotide sequence: TGTGCCAGCAGGTTGGGAGGGGGAGGCTCTGGAAACACCATATATTTT. This encodes CASRLGGGGSGNTIYF.

Many counts were recorded for this clone. In nucleotides, the CDR3 is TGTGCCAGCTCTTTGGAGACCGGGACAGGGCTTTCGTCAGGCTCTGGAAACACCATATATTTT. Its protein product is CASSLETGTGLSSGSGNTIYF. This chain joins TRBV2 and TRBJ1-3, with 9 bases fitting TRBD1. This CDR3 comprises 21 residues. V dropped 8 bases and J dropped 0; count of bases not matched to a gene: 23. Per germline, CDR1 SNHLY and CDR2 FYNNEI.